This note documents a single T cell receptor (beta chain) sequence. Its target is not known. Profiling relied on immunoSEQ multiplex PCR, and the TCRdb table lists in-frame clones only, not all of them. The sample holds approximately 170,000 clones, 85% to 90% seen once. V lost 7 bases, J lost 9 bases, and 13 bases lay in between. This CDR3 has 12 amino acids. Germline CDR1 and CDR2: GTSNPN and SVGIG (reference sequence). The data are from a study of T cell responses to AZD1222 COVID-19 vaccine. Findings and caveats of the study: Increased Spike-specific TCR breadth and depth were observed after two AZD1222 doses. Sampled repertoires all dated from after the peak T cell response.

The receptor was isolated from an adult in good health. V and J are TRBV30 and TRBJ1-6; no definite D call. Source: peripheral blood, taken on day 0 of AZD1222 vaccination. For the CDR3, the DNA is TGTGCCTCCGGGGTTCCTAGTTCACCCCTCCACTTT. This codes for CASGVPSSPLHF.